This T cell receptor beta chain was found in a study of blood T cell repertoires in COVID-19. About the research overall: Samples taken during acute and convalescent COVID-19 were collected in the United States, Italy and Spain.

This clone is a singleton in its sample. This CDR3 region has 17 residues. The trim removed 5 bases at V and 5 bases at J, leaving 12 bases unmatched. Germline V gives CDR1 SNHLY, CDR2 FYNNEI. Per the original data handling: By means of reference gene primer amplification, nucleated cell counts were estimated. Sequencing used immunoSEQ multiplex PCR; TCRdb keeps in-frame clones, though not all of them. V, J and clone size are those of that table, while D and trimming were read from the DNA. The sample shows about 140,000 clones, about 80% of them seen only once. Sequencing was performed on peripheral blood. The TCR originated in a woman aged 55-70 years with acute or convalescent COVID-19. The chain links TRBV2 to TRBJ2-5; 12 nucleotides agree with TRBD2. The CDR3 loop reads CASSPIRLAGVGETQYF. DNA of the CDR3: TGTGCCAGCAGTCCTATTCGACTAGCGGGAGTTGGGGAGACCCAGTACTTC.